These 17 T cell receptor beta chains originate from one sample sequenced in a study of molecular identifiers for immune sequencing clone quantification. TCRdb redid the calling of the PCR reads with MiXCR, one entry per CDR3 protein. The table lists about 97,000 distinct CDR3 sequences, 35% of them singletons. Sequencing was performed on naive CD8+ T cells from blood, with Jurkat cell RNA spiked in. Subset indicated: FACS-sorted CD8+CD4-CCR7+CD45RA+ naive T cells. These receptors were collected from a human donor in good health. Some libraries in this study had Jurkat cell RNA spiked in.

This clonotype has a count of ten or more. V usage is TRBV24-1 and J usage is TRBJ2-3, with 7 bases fitting TRBD1. With V trimmed by 8 bases and J by 2 bases, 9 bases remained unmatched. The CDR3 contains 15 residues. Germline-derived CDR1 and CDR2 are KGHDR and SFDVKD. CDR3 coding DNA: TGTGCCACCAAGACTACAGGGGACCTCACAGATACGCAGTATTTT. Translated, it gives CATKTTGDLTDTQYF.

The genes are TRBV4-3 and TRBJ2-7; 9 nucleotides agree with TRBD1. CDR1 is LGHNA and CDR2 is YSLEER in the germline V gene. Trimming took 0 bases from V and 0 from J; bases not matched to a gene: 3. This CDR3 contains 16 residues. Here the CDR3 reads CASSQETGGPSYEQYF. The CDR3 bases are TGCGCCAGCAGCCAAGAGACAGGGGGGCCCTCCTACGAGCAGTACTTC.

The V call is TRBV10-2, the J call TRBJ2-1; 10 nucleotides align to TRBD2. V lost 8 bases to trimming and J lost 9 bases; unmatched junction nucleotides: 7. This CDR3 is built from 13 residues. CDR1 WSHSY and CDR2 SAAADI come from the germline V gene. CDR3 bases: TGCGCCAGCTCCCCTAGCGGGAGCGTTGAGCAGTTCTTC. It yields the protein CASSPSGSVEQFF.

V is TRBV7-2 and J is TRBJ2-1; D is unclear. Trimming took off 5 bases at V and 0 bases at J, with 17 bases between the two ends. The CDR3 contains 17 residues. CDR1 and CDR2 from the germline V gene are SGHTA and FQGNSA. CDR3 DNA sequence: TGTGCCAGCAGCCTGGGGTCTGGCGCCCGCTCCTACAATGAGCAGTTCTTC. Amino acids: CASSLGSGARSYNEQFF.

This clonotype was detected only a few times. CDR3 region: CSARVPSGINLGELFF. CDR3 sequence (DNA): TGCAGTGCTAGAGTACCCAGCGGGATAAACCTAGGGGAGCTGTTTTTT. This chain joins TRBV20-1 and TRBJ2-2; 7 nucleotides align to TRBD2. The CDR3 is 16 amino acids. Per germline, CDR1 DFQATT and CDR2 SNEGSKA (reference sequence). J lost 8 bases, V lost 1 base, and 13 bases had no gene match.

The chain links TRBV3-1 to TRBJ2-7, with 8 bases fitting TRBD2. Germline V CDR1 and CDR2: LGHDT, YNNKEL (reference sequence). J gave up 2 bases and V 1 base, and 4 bases lay outside the gene matches. This CDR3 is built from 15 residues. The CDR3 nucleotides are TGTGCCAGCAGCCAAGTGGGACTAGAACCCTACGAGCAGTACTTC. Translating it yields CASSQVGLEPYEQYF.

V is TRBV12-3 or TRBV12-4 and J is TRBJ1-3; no reliable D call. The V end was cut by 8 bases, the J end by 11 bases, with 16 bases between. This CDR3 comprises 12 residues. CDR3 coding DNA: TGTGCCAGCTCGTCCCCAGGCAACCCCATATATTTT. It specifies CASSSPGNPIYF.

Points on this clonotype: This may arise from a read error, as a much more abundant clone is one base away. This chain connects TRBV7-2 to TRBJ2-3; 13 positions match TRBD2. CDR1 is SGHTA, CDR2 FQGNSA, per germline. The CDR3 has 20 residues. CDR3 nucleotides: TGTGCCAGCAGCTTGGACCCGGGACTAGCGGGAATCCTTAGCACAGATACGCAGAATTTT. Protein: CASSLDPGLAGILSTDTQNF.

The gene calls are TRBV5-3 and TRBJ2-6; TRBD2 is a possible D gene (5 bases). TRBV5-3 is placed among ORFs of uncertain function. The CDR3 loop spans 19 amino acids. V was cut by 8 bases and J by 3 bases, with 27 bases left in between. The CDR3 coding sequence is TGTGCCAGCAGCAACTCGGAGCGGCCCGGACGCGGTGGGGCCAACGTCCTGACTTTC. Translating it yields CASSNSERPGRGGANVLTF.

The rearrangement links TRBV19 to TRBJ2-1; D is possibly TRBD1 or TRBD2 (5 bases each). V was cut by 3 bases and J by 4 bases, with 16 bases left in between. The CDR3 is made up of 16 amino acids. The germline V gene encodes CDR1 LNHDA and CDR2 SQIVND (reference sequence). The CDR3 DNA is TGTGCCAGTAGTATGCCCCCGGGACCGAGATACAATGAGCAGTTCTTC. This encodes CASSMPPGPRYNEQFF.

The genes are TRBV28 and TRBJ1-2; 9 bases agree with TRBD1. The CDR3 covers 15 residues. CDR1 is MDHEN, CDR2 SYDVKM, per germline. Trimming at V came to 6 bases and at J to 6 bases, leaving 11 bases not matched to a gene. The CDR3 protein is CASRLSVGDRDGYTF. CDR3 bases: TGTGCCAGCAGATTAAGTGTAGGGGACAGGGATGGCTACACCTTC.

The chain employs TRBV2 and TRBJ2-3; TRBD2 matches 10 bases. The CDR3 is 15 amino acids. After removal of 1 base from V and 4 bases from J, the junction contained 2 bases not matched to a gene. Germline values: CDR1 SNHLY, CDR2 FYNNEI. In DNA form, the CDR3 reads TGTGCCAGCAGTGAAGAGACTAGCGGGCCAGATACGCAGTATTTT. It specifies CASSEETSGPDTQYF.

This clonotype has only a few counts. A much larger clone differs from this one at a single base, so this may be a read error. In DNA, the CDR3 is TGTACCAGCAGCTTGAACACCGGGGAGCTGTTTTTT. It specifies CTSSLNTGELFF. The chain links TRBV7-8 to TRBJ2-2; no clear D. Germline V CDR1 and CDR2: SGHVS, FQNEAQ. This CDR3 is built from 12 residues.

This clonotype was seen a few times. This chain links TRBV28 with TRBJ2-7; 7 positions agree with TRBD1. The germline V gene encodes CDR1 MDHEN and CDR2 SYDVKM. The CDR3 has 16 amino acids. J gave up 0 bases and V 2 bases, and 7 bases lay outside the gene matches. CDR3 sequence (DNA): TGTGCCAGCAGTTTAGGGGACAGAGCCACCTCCTACGAGCAGTACTTC. As protein: CASSLGDRATSYEQYF.

V and J are TRBV19 and TRBJ1-5; D not certain. The V end lost 4 bases, the J end lost 5 bases, and 18 bases lay between the germline ends. CDR3 length: 16 residues. The germline CDR1 and CDR2 sequences are LNHDA and SQIVND (reference sequence). Here the CDR3 DNA reads TGTGCCAGTAGTACGCAATCTTTTGGGAGCTATCAGCCCCAGCATTTT. Residues: CASSTQSFGSYQPQHF.

Comments on this clonotype: This could be a read error, since a much larger clone is one nucleotide away. The CDR3 loop reads CASSFTRGQRFSNQLQHF. The DNA of the CDR3 is TGTGCCAGCAGTTTCACCCGCGGACAGAGATTCAGCAATCAGCTCCAGCATTTT. The V and J genes are TRBV28 and TRBJ1-5; maybe TRBD1 (6 bases). This CDR3 contains 18 residues. Germline CDR1 MDHEN, CDR2 SYDVKM.

This chain joins TRBV28 and TRBJ2-5; no clear D gene. The V end lost 8 bases, the J end lost 4 bases, and 14 bases lay between the germline ends. The germline gives CDR1 MDHEN, CDR2 SYDVKM. The CDR3 has 13 amino acids. The CDR3 spells CASQTSSPETQYF. The CDR3 nucleotides read TGTGCCAGCCAGACTTCATCCCCAGAGACCCAGTACTTC. The whole variable domain, remainder taken from reference TRBV28 and TRBJ2-5, is DVKVTQSSRYLVKRTGEKVFLECVQDMDHENMFWYRQDPGLGLRLIYFSYDVKMKEKGDIPEGYSVSREKKERFSLILESASTNQTSMYLCASQTSSPETQYFGPGTRLLVL.